This T cell receptor (beta chain) was recovered during a study of T cell repertoires in cytomegalovirus infection. Points on this clonotype: The antigen is unknown.

Trimming stripped 2 bases from V and 7 bases from J, with 15 bases between. The CDR3 contains 15 residues. CDR1 is MDHEN and CDR2 is SYDVKM in the germline V gene. Via MiXCR, TCRdb re-called the reads, giving one row per CDR3 protein. The sample carries 370,000 or so distinct CDR3 sequences, about 35% recorded once. The receptor was derived from a human donor in good health (CMV status not recorded). Some clones in this sample may be carry-over from other donors' samples. The chain has TRBV28 and TRBJ2-1; tentatively, D is TRBD1 or TRBD2 (6 bases each). The sequencing here drew on cultured PBMCs, taken from culture after CMV antigen stimulation. CDR3 protein: CASSLKQGGRNEQFF. CDR3 in DNA: TGTGCCAGCAGTTTAAAACAGGGAGGAAGGAATGAGCAGTTCTTC.